Following are 14 T cell receptor beta chains from one sample sequenced in a study of blood T cell repertoires in COVID-19. TCRdb's copy holds only in-frame clones and misses some; the assay was immunoSEQ multiplex PCR. Altogether some 220,000 clones are present, more than 70% being singletons, with the ten largest covering over 10%. The sequenced sample was peripheral blood. The source of these receptors is a human donor in a cohort sampled during active COVID-19.

The chain is built from TRBV6-5 and TRBJ2-3, with TRBD1 as a possible D gene (8 bases). CDR1 is MNHEY, CDR2 SVGAGI, per germline. Between the trimmed V and J ends, which lost 7 bases and 6 bases, there was a span of 17 bases. The CDR3 consists of 14 residues. CDR3 coding DNA: TGTGCCAGCAACCTCGGACAGGGAGGGGATACGCAGTATTTT. Protein sequence: CASNLGQGGDTQYF.

This clone was seen more than once but under ten times. This sequence joins TRBV7-9 and TRBJ1-5, with D tentatively TRBD1 (6 bases). The CDR3 length is 13 residues. V lost 5 bases and J lost 1, with 6 bases in between. Germline-derived CDR1 and CDR2 are SEHNR and FQNEAQ (reference sequence). CDR3 bases: TGTGCCAGCAGCGGACAGAGCAATCAGCCCCAGCATTTT. Protein sequence: CASSGQSNQPQHF.

CDR3 region: CASSPTRTDYSYF. The DNA for the CDR3 is TGTGCCAGCAGTCCTACCAGGACAGACTATTCTTACTTC. The chain is built from TRBV27 and TRBJ2-7, with D tentatively TRBD1 (6 bases). V lost 5 bases and J lost 13, with 21 bases in between. Germline loops: CDR1 MNHEY, CDR2 SMNVEV (reference sequence). The CDR3 has 13 residues.

The V gene is TRBV18, the J gene TRBJ1-2; weak D call: TRBD1 (5 bases). Germline CDR1 and CDR2: KGHSH and LQKENI. The CDR3 length is 14 residues. Trimming removed 5 bases at V and 0 bases at J, with 10 bases between. CDR3 DNA: TGTGCCAGCTCAACGGACACCCCTAACTATGGCTACACCTTC. This translates into CASSTDTPNYGYTF.

This chain links TRBV19 with TRBJ1-1; TRBD1 matches at 7 bases. J lost 0 bases, V lost 6 bases, and 10 bases had no gene match. The CDR3 totals 16 residues. Germline loops: CDR1 LNHDA, CDR2 SQIVND (reference sequence). The CDR3 region is CASRDYSGTVNTEAFF. CDR3 coding DNA: TGTGCCAGTAGGGATTACTCCGGGACAGTGAACACTGAAGCTTTCTTT.

This clone was found once. V and J are TRBV24-1 and TRBJ1-2; maybe TRBD1 (5 bases). Per germline, CDR1 KGHDR and CDR2 SFDVKD. V lost 3 bases and J 8 bases, leaving 15 bases between the germline ends. The CDR3 has 14 amino acids. The CDR3, as DNA: TGTGCCACCAGTGATCTCGACAGAACTCGAGGCTACACCTTC. It translates to CATSDLDRTRGYTF.

The V call is TRBV5-8, the J call TRBJ2-5; 7 bases are a match to TRBD2. Germline CDR1 reads SGHTS; CDR2 reads YDEGEE. The CDR3 spans 13 residues. Trimming cost V 5 bases and J 5 bases; bases outside gene matches: 6. The CDR3 is CASRRLAEETQYF. The CDR3 DNA reads TGTGCCAGCAGGAGACTAGCCGAGGAGACCCAGTACTTC.

The chain is built from TRBV28 and TRBJ1-5; D remains ambiguous. CDR1 and CDR2 (germline): MDHEN, SYDVKM. The CDR3 is made up of 12 amino acids. V dropped 8 bases and J dropped 0 bases, with 5 bases sitting between them. Written as DNA, the CDR3 is TGTGCCAGCCGGGTTAGCAATCAGCCCCAGCATTTT. Translated, it gives CASRVSNQPQHF. The variable domain in full, with the rest retrieved from reference TRBV28 and TRBJ1-5, is DVKVTQSSRYLVKRTGEKVFLECVQDMDHENMFWYRQDPGLGLRLIYFSYDVKMKEKGDIPEGYSVSREKKERFSLILESASTNQTSMYLCASRVSNQPQHFGDGTRLSIL.

The rearrangement joins TRBV19 to TRBJ2-3, with TRBD2 matching over 7 bases. V gave up 5 bases and J gave up 1 base; unmatched junction bases: 9. Germline V gives CDR1 LNHDA, CDR2 SQIVND (reference sequence). This CDR3 is built from 16 residues. The CDR3 DNA reads as TGTGCCAGTAGTGGGCAAGGTCGGGAGGGCACAGATACGCAGTATTTT. This translates into CASSGQGREGTDTQYF.

The chain carries TRBV10-3 and TRBJ2-2; 8 bases fit TRBD1. The CDR3 consists of 13 residues. Trimming at V came to 4 bases and at J to 6 bases, leaving 1 base not matched to a gene. Germline CDR1 and CDR2: ENHRY and SYGVKD. CDR3 residues: CAISVQGAGELFF. The CDR3 DNA reads as TGTGCCATCAGTGTACAGGGGGCCGGGGAGCTGTTTTTT.

This clone was counted once. The chain recombines TRBV19 with TRBJ1-5; D call uncertain. From germline, CDR1 is LNHDA and CDR2 SQIVND (reference sequence). The germline V and J ends were trimmed by 4 bases and 4 bases, with 8 bases remaining between them. CDR3 length: 13 residues. For the CDR3, the DNA is TGTGCCAGTAGTACCGGGAGGAATCAGCCCCAGCATTTT. Amino acids: CASSTGRNQPQHF.

This clone has only a few counts. The rearrangement links TRBV3-1 (or the pseudogene TRBV3-2) to TRBJ1-6; D gene ambiguous. V dropped 1 base and J dropped 8 bases, with 12 bases sitting between them. CDR3 size: 15 residues. From germline, CDR1 is LGHDT and CDR2 YNNKEL (reference sequence). CDR3 in amino acids: CASSQGWAGDSPLHF. As DNA, the CDR3 is TGTGCCAGCAGCCAAGGATGGGCCGGGGATTCACCCCTCCACTTT.

The V and J genes are TRBV28 and TRBJ1-2; D may be TRBD1 (6 bases). The V end lost 10 bases, the J end lost 6 bases, and 12 bases lay between the germline ends. Germline assignment: CDR1 MDHEN and CDR2 SYDVKM. The CDR3 has 11 residues. The CDR3 spells CATAGDHGYTF. For the CDR3, the DNA is TGTGCCACCGCAGGGGACCATGGCTACACCTTC.

The J gene is TRBJ1-3, the V gene TRBV6-2 or TRBV6-3; D gene uncertain. The CDR3 is made up of 14 amino acids. CDR1 and CDR2 from the germline V gene are MNHEY and SVGEGT. V lost 2 bases and J 4 bases, leaving 9 bases between the germline ends. The CDR3 DNA reads as TGTGCCAGCAGTTACGCGGTCCCCGGAAACACCATATATTTT. This sequence encodes CASSYAVPGNTIYF.